The present T cell receptor (beta chain) was sequenced within a study of cytomegalovirus exposure and HLA in healthy donors (dated by TCRdb to about 2017). Concerning the study at large: According to a later analysis, the 120 or so validation repertoires were produced on the same platform as the 680 or so repertoires of the first cohort. To predict cytomegalovirus infection status, the study brought together high-throughput TCR immunosequencing, statistical association of individual TCRs with disease status, and machine learning. The study was designed to test whether signatures of past pathogen exposure could be identified by cataloging public T cell receptors. A separate validation cohort of approximately 130 different subjects was used in addition to the approximately 610-subject first cohort.

V has 6 bases trimmed and J has 7 bases trimmed; junction bases matching no gene number 12. Based on the germline V gene (reference sequence), the CDR1 and CDR2 sequences are SEHNR and FQNEAQ. The CDR3 sequence holds 16 residues, the cysteine and phenylalanine included. Just the 48-base CDR3 DNA is kept, in frame starting at base 1. Donors formed part of the validation cohort, which comprised 120 or so subjects and was distinct from the first cohort of 670 or so subjects. Points the paper makes about the study in general: The classifier was reported to diagnose cytomegalovirus status with high specificity and sensitivity in both the original cohort and the validation cohort. Of the cluster scores, roughly 95% were above 0 in a later analysis, which found that TCRs clustered in the first cohort also tended to co-occur in the 110 or so validation repertoires. A few of the identified cytomegalovirus-associated TCR beta chains were confirmed in vitro to be specific for cytomegalovirus antigens. Most TCR sequences were observed very rarely across donors, whereas some public TCRs were present in many individuals. The study listed 164 TCR beta chains as associated with cytomegalovirus. A later analysis had no HLA typing for the validation cohort, so co-occurrence there was scored across all 130 or so repertoires. The authors suggested that the approach could potentially be generalized to other disease states and immunological phenotypes.

Comments on this clone: The target of this receptor is not known. Base-call qualities are not available, and no considerably larger clone is one nucleotide away.

Receptors were amplified or captured by the immunoSEQ multiplex PCR assay. The published analysis was carried out like this. A statistical classification framework was built to diagnose cytomegalovirus status from the catalog of TCR beta chain sequences. The source is immuneACCESS, and TCRdb retained only in-frame sequences with V and J called. Part of the clones is not carried over; for the studies checked, unresolved V genes explain less than half of this, and the remainder is unexplained. That table furnishes V, J and clone size, whereas the DNA furnished D and trimming. Within this sample are about 200,000 clones, with around 80% of them counted one time only. Around 1.2% of the sample comes from the top ten.

This clonotype was sampled from a young woman in good health and CMV-seronegative. The sample comprised PBMCs. Rearrangement joined TRBV7-9 to TRBJ1-2; 12 bases in the middle match TRBD1. The DNA sequence is as follows: TGTGCCAGCAGAGATAACCCCGGGACAGGGGGCGGTGGCTACACCTTC. Translated, this gives CASRDNPGTGGGGYTF.